The 6 T cell receptor beta chains listed next were all sequenced from one sample in a study of T cells after yellow fever vaccination. TCRdb re-called the 5' RACE reads through MiXCR, storing one row per CDR3 protein. The sample yields about 260,000 distinct CDR3 sequences, roughly 5% seen once. Sequenced here: CD4+ T cells sorted from PBMCs, sampled on the day of the yellow fever booster vaccination. These receptors originate from a man between 18 and 35 years old who received the YFV17D yellow fever vaccine.

The chain couples TRBV25-1 to TRBJ1-6; D not certain. Trimming left V 0 bases short and J 2 bases short, with 2 bases between. Germline-derived CDR1 and CDR2 are MGHDK and SYGVNS. This CDR3 spans 14 amino acids. The CDR3 loop reads CASSEYPYNSPLHF. The CDR3 DNA sequence: TGTGCCAGCAGTGAATACCCCTATAATTCACCCCTCCACTTT. The complete variable domain, with remaining parts taken from reference TRBV25-1 and TRBJ1-6, reads EADIYQTPRYLVIGTGKKITLECSQTMGHDKMYWYQQDPGMELHLIHYSYGVNSTEKGDLSSESTVSRIRTEHFPLTLESARPSHTSQYLCASSEYPYNSPLHFGNGTRLTVT.

This clonotype showed up many times. The chain is built from TRBV25-1 and TRBJ1-2, with 7 bases fitting TRBD1. After removal of 2 bases from V and 10 bases from J, the junction contained 13 bases not matched to a gene. The CDR3 runs to 15 residues. Germline lookup yields CDR1 MGHDK and CDR2 SYGVNS. The CDR3 DNA follows: TGTGCCAGCAGTGAAATGTTTCGACAGGGAAAGGTCTACACCTTC. It encodes CASSEMFRQGKVYTF.

This clonotype was found many times. This sequence joins TRBV6-5 and TRBJ2-3; possibly TRBD2 for D (5 bases). Germline V gene sequence: CDR1 MNHEY, CDR2 SVGAGI. The germline V and J ends were trimmed by 8 bases and 6 bases, with 9 bases remaining between them. CDR3 length: 11 residues. The CDR3 DNA reads as TGTGCCAGCGGACTTCCCGATACGCAGTATTTT. Protein sequence: CASGLPDTQYF.

At least ten counts were recorded for this clonotype. The CDR3 sequence: CASSQFSYNEQFF. In DNA, the CDR3 is TGCGCCAGCAGCCAGTTTTCCTACAATGAGCAGTTCTTC. The genes are TRBV4-3 and TRBJ2-1; D call uncertain. The V gene's germline CDR1 is LGHNA and CDR2 YSLEER. V shed 3 bases and J shed 1 base, with 4 bases lying between them. This CDR3 contains 13 residues.

The rearrangement links TRBV7-9 to TRBJ2-3; 11 nucleotides agree with TRBD1. The CDR3 has 15 residues. The ends lost 2 bases at V and 6 bases at J; junction bases unmatched: 4. Germline V gives CDR1 SEHNR, CDR2 FQNEAQ (reference sequence). In nucleotides, the CDR3 is TGTGCCAGCAGCTTAAGGACAGGGGGCGGCGATACGCAGTATTTT. It encodes CASSLRTGGGDTQYF. The variable domain in full, completed from reference TRBV7-9 and TRBJ2-3, reads DTGVSQNPRHKITKRGQNVTFRCDPISEHNRLYWYRQTLGQGPEFLTYFQNEAQLEKSRLLSDRFSAERPKGSFSTLEIQRTEQGDSAMYLCASSLRTGGGDTQYFGPGTRLTVL.

The rearrangement joins TRBV3-1 to TRBJ2-3; 8 nucleotides agree with TRBD2. The V gene end was trimmed by 7 bases and the J gene end by 1 base; junction bases not matched to a gene: 4. The length of the CDR3 is 14 residues. Looked up from germline, CDR1 is LGHDT and CDR2 is YNNKEL (reference sequence). CDR3 coding DNA: TGTGCCAGCACCCTTAGCGGGGGCACAGATACGCAGTATTTT. It translates to CASTLSGGTDTQYF.